Listed below are T cell receptor beta chains from one sample, sequenced in a study of vaccination and CD4 T cells after COVID-19. Their antigen targets remain unknown. Each CDR3 protein is one row after TCRdb ran MiXCR on the PCR reads. The sample shows around 12,000 distinct CDR3 sequences, 75% to 85% of them seen only once. Sequenced material: CD4+ T cells from blood, cultured in vitro. These receptors came from a human donor who had recovered from COVID-19. The CDR3 runs from the conserved cysteine through the conserved F or W. The order of the fields is V gene, clone size, J gene, D gene, CDR3 DNA, CDR3 protein. A D gene is named only where the DNA matches it firmly. Only some rows state a clone size, as once, few, many or a class for expanded clones.

>TRBV24-1|-|TRBJ2-3|TRBD2
TGTGCCACCAGTGGCGGGAGCCCAGATACGCAGTATTTT
CATSGGSPDTQYF
>TRBV2|-|TRBJ1-2|-
TGTGCCAGCGGACGCCCAGTCCCTTGGGGCTACACCTTC
CASGRPVPWGYTF
>TRBV10-3|-|TRBJ2-7|TRBD1
TGTGCCATCAGGTGGACAGGGAGTTCCGACGAGCAGTACTTC
CAIRWTGSSDEQYF
>TRBV12-3/TRBV12-4|-|TRBJ1-5|-
TGTGCCAGCAGTTATCGCAATCAGCCCCAGCATTTT
CASSYRNQPQHF
>TRBV6-1|-|TRBJ2-5|TRBD1
TGTGCCAGCTCACCGACGGGGGGACAGGGGGAGACCCAGTACTTC
CASSPTGGQGETQYF
>TRBV27|-|TRBJ2-2|TRBD1
TGTGCCAGCACCGCTGACAGGGCCGGAATGACCGGGGAGCTGTTTTTT
CASTADRAGMTGELFF
>TRBV7-6|-|TRBJ2-2|-
TGTGCCAGCAGCTTAGGAGGGGGGTTTCGCACCGGGGAGCTGTTTTTT
CASSLGGGFRTGELFF
>TRBV7-2|-|TRBJ1-5|-
TGTGCCAGCAGCTTAGCGGGTAGCAGGGTCGATCAGCCCCAGCATTTT
CASSLAGSRVDQPQHF
>TRBV6-1|-|TRBJ1-2|TRBD1
TGTGCCAGCAGCGGGACAGGGGATTACTATGGCTACACCTTC
CASSGTGDYYGYTF
>TRBV19|-|TRBJ1-1|-
TGTGCCAGTACCACTATCTTGAGGGGTTACACTGAAGCTTTCTTT
CASTTILRGYTEAFF
>TRBV7-8|-|TRBJ1-5|-
TGTGCCAGCAGCCCAACGGTCCGGGTAGGCAATCAGCCCCAGCATTTT
CASSPTVRVGNQPQHF
>TRBV6-2/TRBV6-3|-|TRBJ2-5|-
TGTGCCAGCAGCTTAACTTCCGAGACCCAGTACTTC
CASSLTSETQYF
>TRBV27|-|TRBJ2-7|TRBD2
TGTGCCAGCAGTTCGATGCGGGAGCTATCCTACGAGCAGTACTTC
CASSSMRELSYEQYF
>TRBV6-5|-|TRBJ1-2|TRBD1
TGTGCCAGCAGTTTCCCCTCTCGGACAGGAGGGAAAGGCTACACCTTC
CASSFPSRTGGKGYTF
>TRBV5-4|-|TRBJ1-1|-
TGTGCCAGCAGCGGCCCGAACACTGAAGCTTTCTTT
CASSGPNTEAFF
>TRBV28|once|TRBJ2-7|TRBD1
TGTGCCAGCAGTTCGGCCGGGACAGGGAGCTCCTACGAGCAGTACTTC
CASSSAGTGSSYEQYF
>TRBV19|-|TRBJ1-5|-
TGTGCCAGTAGTACCATGAGCAATCAGCCCCAGCATTTT
CASSTMSNQPQHF
>TRBV28|-|TRBJ2-7|TRBD2
TGTGCCAGCAGCCTGGGACTAGCGGGAAGGTACGAGCAGTACTTC
CASSLGLAGRYEQYF
>TRBV10-3|-|TRBJ2-1|TRBD2
TGTGCCATCAGCCCGGGACTAGCGGGACCCTACAATGAGCAGTTCTTC
CAISPGLAGPYNEQFF